This T cell receptor (beta chain) was obtained from a study of blood T cell repertoires in COVID-19. Trimming shortened V by 5 bases and J by 7 bases, and 9 bases separated the two germline ends. Per germline, CDR1 MNHEY and CDR2 SMNVEV (reference sequence). The CDR3 totals 12 residues. Sequencing used immunoSEQ multiplex PCR; TCRdb keeps in-frame clones, though not all of them. Seen here are about 310,000 clones, 90% observed once, and the top ten hold under 1.1%. This clone was found a few times. The TCR comes from a woman between 40 and 55 years old with COVID-19, enrolled during active disease. The V gene is TRBV27, the J gene TRBJ1-5; weak D call: TRBD1 (6 bases). The sequenced sample consisted of peripheral blood. CDR3 in amino acids: CASSQQGQPQHF. CDR3 coding DNA: TGTGCCAGCAGTCAACAGGGCCAGCCCCAGCATTTT.